A selection of T cell receptor beta chains follows, all from one sample in a study of radiotherapy plus CTLA-4 blockade in lung cancer. Sequencing was performed with immunoSEQ multiplex PCR; in TCRdb, only in-frame clones are kept and a portion is missing. The sample yields tens of thousands of clones, 80% to 90% seen once. Source: peripheral blood, taken from a patient treated with radiotherapy plus ipilimumab. The source is a human donor with non-small cell lung cancer that progressed on radiotherapy plus ipilimumab. The CDR3 runs from the conserved cysteine through the conserved F or W. A D gene is named only where the DNA matches it firmly. Clone size is given for some rows only: seen once, a few or many times, or a class if the clone is expanded.

v_gene: TRBV6-5; abundance: .; d_gene: TRBD1; j_gene: TRBJ2-2; len: 16; CDR3aa: CASSYKRDRVSGELFF; CDR3nt: TGTGCCAGCAGTTACAAACGGGACAGGGTCTCCGGGGAGCTGTTTTTT
v_gene: TRBV18; abundance: .; d_gene: .; j_gene: TRBJ1-1; len: 15; CDR3aa: CASSPEGSGTTEAFF; CDR3nt: TGTGCCAGCTCACCCGAGGGGTCCGGGACAACTGAAGCTTTCTTT
v_gene: TRBV6-1; abundance: once; d_gene: .; j_gene: TRBJ2-7; len: 13; CDR3aa: CASSEILELGGYF; CDR3nt: TGTGCCAGCAGTGAAATTCTAGAGCTAGGGGGGTACTTC
v_gene: TRBV5-1; abundance: .; d_gene: .; j_gene: TRBJ2-2; len: 15; CDR3aa: CASSLFAENTGELFF; CDR3nt: TGCGCCAGCAGCTTGTTTGCAGAAAACACCGGGGAGCTGTTTTTT
v_gene: TRBV19; abundance: .; d_gene: .; j_gene: TRBJ1-1; len: 16; CDR3aa: CASSIDLDRSATEAFF; CDR3nt: TGTGCCAGTAGTATAGATTTAGACAGAAGTGCCACTGAAGCTTTCTTT
v_gene: TRBV7-9; abundance: .; d_gene: .; j_gene: TRBJ1-1; len: 13; CDR3aa: CASSYQAYTEAFF; CDR3nt: TGTGCCAGCAGCTACCAGGCGTACACTGAAGCTTTCTTT
v_gene: TRBV2; abundance: .; d_gene: TRBD2; j_gene: TRBJ2-5; len: 14; CDR3aa: CASSVSGGWETQYF; CDR3nt: TGTGCCAGCAGTGTCAGCGGGGGGTGGGAGACCCAGTACTTC
v_gene: TRBV27; abundance: .; d_gene: TRBD1; j_gene: TRBJ1-5; len: 16; CDR3aa: CASSLDRAHSNQPQHF; CDR3nt: TGTGCCAGCAGTTTAGACAGGGCTCATAGCAATCAGCCCCAGCATTTT
v_gene: TRBV6-5; abundance: .; d_gene: .; j_gene: TRBJ1-4; len: 14; CDR3aa: CASSSGDNVVKLFF; CDR3nt: TGTGCCAGCAGTTCTGGGGACAATGTCGTAAAACTGTTTTTT
v_gene: TRBV7-2; abundance: .; d_gene: .; j_gene: TRBJ1-5; len: 15; CDR3aa: CASSLDKYSNQPQHF; CDR3nt: TGTGCCAGCAGCTTAGACAAATATAGCAATCAGCCCCAGCATTTT
v_gene: TRBV4-1; abundance: .; d_gene: TRBD2; j_gene: TRBJ2-3; len: 16; CDR3aa: CASSQVASGGTDTQYF; CDR3nt: TGCGCCAGCAGCCAAGTTGCTAGCGGGGGCACAGATACGCAGTATTTT
v_gene: TRBV7-9; abundance: .; d_gene: .; j_gene: TRBJ1-1; len: 14; CDR3aa: CASSLLGEGTEAFF; CDR3nt: TGTGCCAGCAGCTTATTAGGGGAGGGCACTGAAGCTTTCTTT
v_gene: TRBV15; abundance: few; d_gene: .; j_gene: TRBJ1-1; len: 13; CDR3aa: CATSRGGRAEAFF; CDR3nt: TGTGCCACCAGCAGAGGTGGTCGGGCTGAAGCTTTCTTT
v_gene: TRBV5-4; abundance: .; d_gene: .; j_gene: TRBJ1-4; len: 14; CDR3aa: CASSQSGANEKLFF; CDR3nt: TGTGCCAGCAGCCAATCGGGGGCTAATGAAAAACTGTTTTTT